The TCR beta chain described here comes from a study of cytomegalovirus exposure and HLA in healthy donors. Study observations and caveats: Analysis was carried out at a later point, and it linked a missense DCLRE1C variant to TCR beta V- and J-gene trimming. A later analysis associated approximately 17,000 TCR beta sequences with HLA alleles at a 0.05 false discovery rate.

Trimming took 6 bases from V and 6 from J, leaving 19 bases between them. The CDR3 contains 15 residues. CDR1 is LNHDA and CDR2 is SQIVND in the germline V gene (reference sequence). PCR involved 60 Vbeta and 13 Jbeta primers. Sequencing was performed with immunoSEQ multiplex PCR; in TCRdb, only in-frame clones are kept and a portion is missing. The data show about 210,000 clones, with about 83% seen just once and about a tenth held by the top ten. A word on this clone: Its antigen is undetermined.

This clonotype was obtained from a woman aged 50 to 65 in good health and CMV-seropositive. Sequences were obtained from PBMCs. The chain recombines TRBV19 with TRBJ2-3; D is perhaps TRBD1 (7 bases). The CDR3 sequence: CASRSSAEGADTQYF. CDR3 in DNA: TGTGCCAGTAGAAGTTCTGCGGAGGGGGCGGATACGCAGTATTTT.